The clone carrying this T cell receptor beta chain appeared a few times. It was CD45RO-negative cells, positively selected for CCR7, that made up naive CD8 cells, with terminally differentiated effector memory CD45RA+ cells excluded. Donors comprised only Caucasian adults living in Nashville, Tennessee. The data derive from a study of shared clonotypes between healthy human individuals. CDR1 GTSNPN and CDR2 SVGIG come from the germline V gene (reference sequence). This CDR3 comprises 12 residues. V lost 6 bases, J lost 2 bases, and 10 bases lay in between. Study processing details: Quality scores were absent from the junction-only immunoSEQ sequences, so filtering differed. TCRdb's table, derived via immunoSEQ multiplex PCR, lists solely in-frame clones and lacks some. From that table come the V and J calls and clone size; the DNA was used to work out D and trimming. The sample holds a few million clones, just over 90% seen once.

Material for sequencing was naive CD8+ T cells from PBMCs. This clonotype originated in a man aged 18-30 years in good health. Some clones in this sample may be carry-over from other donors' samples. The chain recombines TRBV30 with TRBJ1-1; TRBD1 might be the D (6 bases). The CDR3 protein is CACWTANTEAFF. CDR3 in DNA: TGTGCCTGTTGGACAGCCAACACTGAAGCTTTCTTT.